The 14 T cell receptor beta chains given below trace back to one sample, sequenced in a study of OX40 agonist ivuxolimab in advanced cancers. Receptors were amplified or captured by the immunoSEQ multiplex PCR assay. Held by TCRdb, this immuneACCESS table contains in-frame sequences only and omits some clones. Under half of the omission traces to an unresolved V gene where checked; the cause of the rest is unknown. The sample profile shows about 49,000 clones; around 81% of them were found once. The ten largest make up roughly 6.5% of the sample. The input for sequencing was CD4+ or CD8+ T cells sorted from blood, taken in a trial of the OX40 agonist ivuxolimab. The receptor set was obtained from an adult with an advanced solid tumor such as melanoma, head and neck, liver or kidney cancer.

The chain links TRBV7-9 to TRBJ2-5; 8 bases fit TRBD1. CDR3 size: 14 residues. Trimming removed 4 bases from V and 5 bases from J; junction bases left unmatched: 6. Germline V CDR1 and CDR2: SEHNR, FQNEAQ (reference sequence). Here the CDR3 reads CASSSGQGMETQYF. The CDR3 DNA sequence: TGTGCCAGCAGCTCCGGACAGGGAATGGAGACCCAGTACTTC.

This rearrangement joins TRBV4-1 to TRBJ1-3, with D unclear. V lost 4 bases, J lost 1 base, and 11 bases lay in between. The germline V gene has CDR1 MGHRA and CDR2 YSYEKL. This CDR3 region has 15 residues. The CDR3 region has the DNA TGCGCCAGCAGCCCTACAAGGGTGTCTGGAAACACCATATATTTT. Translating gives CASSPTRVSGNTIYF.

The CDR3 DNA reads as TGTGCCTGGAGTGTCGAGGGGATAGAGCAGTTCTTC. This gives the protein CAWSVEGIEQFF. The chain employs TRBV30 and TRBJ2-1; D is possibly TRBD1 or TRBD2 (5 bases each). V lost 0 bases, J lost 10 bases, and 10 bases lay in between. The germline CDR1 and CDR2 sequences are GTSNPN and SVGIG (reference sequence). CDR3 length: 12 amino acids.

This clone came up once. J is TRBJ2-2 and V is TRBV9; 7 bases map to TRBD2. This CDR3 is built from 15 residues. The V segment lost 4 bases and the J segment 0 bases; nucleotides outside the gene matches: 3. Germline CDR1 is SGDLS and CDR2 is YYNGEE. The CDR3 here is CASSLTSSNTGELFF. DNA for the CDR3: TGTGCCAGCAGCTTGACTAGCTCGAACACCGGGGAGCTGTTTTTT.

The chain recombines TRBV27 with TRBJ2-7; 8 nucleotides align to TRBD2. V lost 2 bases, J lost 2 bases, and 2 bases stayed unmatched. Germline CDR1 reads MNHEY; CDR2 reads SMNVEV (reference sequence). The CDR3 covers 14 residues. The CDR3 here is CASSLLGRAYEQYF. CDR3 DNA sequence: TGTGCCAGCAGTTTACTCGGGAGGGCCTACGAGCAGTACTTC.

The rearrangement uses TRBV28 and TRBJ1-1; 7 bases match TRBD1. CDR1 is MDHEN and CDR2 is SYDVKM in the germline V gene. The CDR3 loop spans 14 amino acids. Trimming cost V 8 bases and J 0 bases; bases outside gene matches: 6. The CDR3 here is CASRYRGLNTEAFF. In DNA, the CDR3 is TGTGCCAGCCGATACAGGGGATTGAACACTGAAGCTTTCTTT.

The chain uses TRBV4-1 and TRBJ2-1; perhaps TRBD2 as D (5 bases). Germline lookup yields CDR1 MGHRA and CDR2 YSYEKL. The CDR3 length is 14 residues. Trimming pared 1 base from V and 5 bases from J, leaving 9 bases between. In nucleotides, the CDR3 is TGCGCCAGCAGCCAAGGAGGGTCCCACAATGAGCAGTTCTTC. Its protein is CASSQGGSHNEQFF.

The chain combines TRBV7-2 with TRBJ2-5, with 8 bases lining up with TRBD1. CDR3 length: 15 amino acids. From germline, CDR1 is SGHTA and CDR2 FQGNSA. Unmatched junction bases numbered 6, after V lost 4 bases and J lost 2 bases. The CDR3 here is CASSSQGQEQETQYF. CDR3 in DNA: TGTGCCAGCAGCTCCCAGGGACAGGAGCAAGAGACCCAGTACTTC.

This chain connects TRBV19 to TRBJ1-5, with 7 bases that match TRBD1. The J segment lost 0 bases and the V segment lost 5 bases, leaving 4 bases of the junction unmatched. The germline gives CDR1 LNHDA, CDR2 SQIVND (reference sequence). The length of the CDR3 is 15 residues. CDR3 loop: CASSVDRLSNQPQHF. DNA of the CDR3: TGTGCCAGTAGTGTGGACAGGCTTAGCAATCAGCCCCAGCATTTT.

V usage is TRBV27 and J usage is TRBJ1-1, with a possible D match to TRBD1 (5 bases). The CDR3 totals 14 residues. Germline V CDR1 and CDR2: MNHEY, SMNVEV (reference sequence). The V end was cut by 0 bases, the J end by 6 bases, with 11 bases between. CDR3 nucleotides: TGTGCCAGCAGTTTATCGATTACAGGTGCTGAAGCTTTCTTT. Translated: CASSLSITGAEAFF.

This clone was detected a few times. The chain has TRBV5-5 and TRBJ2-1; D possibly corresponds to TRBD2 (5 bases). The CDR3 runs to 13 residues. Germline CDR1 is SGHKS and CDR2 is YYEKEE (reference sequence). V dropped 1 base and J dropped 4 bases, with 6 bases sitting between them. This CDR3 is CASSLSGYNEQFF. The CDR3 DNA is TGTGCCAGCAGCTTGTCGGGATACAATGAGCAGTTCTTC.

The genes are TRBV29-1 and TRBJ1-4; perhaps TRBD1 as D (5 bases). The CDR3 is 11 amino acids. The V end lost 7 bases, the J end lost 7 bases, and 10 bases lay between the germline ends. Per the germline V gene, CDR1 is SQVTM and CDR2 is ANQGSEA. As DNA, the CDR3 is TGCAGCGCCCAGGGCCTTGAAAAACTGTTTTTT. Translated, it gives CSAQGLEKLFF.

This rearrangement joins TRBV29-1 to TRBJ1-2, with D uncertain. The CDR3 sequence is 14 residues long. From germline, CDR1 is SQVTM and CDR2 ANQGSEA. V shed 6 bases and J shed 3 bases, with 17 bases lying between them. This CDR3 reads CSVTGSREDYGYTF. The CDR3 DNA follows: TGCAGCGTCACCGGGTCTCGGGAGGACTATGGCTACACCTTC. Supplemented by reference TRBV29-1 and TRBJ1-2, the full variable domain reads SAVISQKPSRDICQRGTSLTIQCQVDSQVTMMFWYRQQPGQSLTLIATANQGSEATYESGFVIDKFPISRPNLTFSTLTVSNMSPEDSSIYLCSVTGSREDYGYTFGSGTRLTVV.

The J gene is TRBJ2-3, the V gene TRBV27; unclear D gene. Trimming shortened V by 3 bases and J by 2 bases, and 6 bases separated the two germline ends. CDR3 length: 13 amino acids. Germline CDR1 and CDR2: MNHEY and SMNVEV (reference sequence). The CDR3 sequence is CASSFSLTDTQYF. The DNA of the CDR3 is TGTGCCAGCAGTTTCTCACTCACAGATACGCAGTATTTT.